The 2 T cell receptor beta chains in this list originate from one sample, sequenced in a study of T cells in Graves' hyperthyroidism and ophthalmopathy. TCR beta CDR3 region amplification was performed from RNA transcripts. TCR CDR3 regions were first amplified by RT-PCR with HTBI primers. TCRdb itself ran the multiplex PCR reads through MiXCR, one entry per CDR3 protein. The data contain 200,000 to 250,000 distinct CDR3 sequences, roughly a sixth of them seen just once; the ten biggest clones take up 50%. The sequenced material came from blood. The receptors shown here come from a man between 45 and 60 years old with Graves' hyperthyroidism.

There are many counts of this clonotype. The chain links TRBV29-1 to TRBJ1-2, with 7 bases fitting TRBD1. Germline loops: CDR1 SQVTM, CDR2 ANQGSEA. Trimming cost V 3 bases and J 6 bases; bases outside gene matches: 4. This CDR3 is built from 12 residues. As DNA, the CDR3 is TGCAGCGTTGACCCGGGACAGAATGGCTACACCTTC. Translating it yields CSVDPGQNGYTF.

This clonotype was counted ten times or more. This chain links TRBV9 with TRBJ2-5, with D tentatively TRBD1 or TRBD2 (6 bases each). Trimming left V 3 bases short and J 9 bases short, with 18 bases between. This CDR3 spans 14 amino acids. Per the germline V gene, CDR1 is SGDLS and CDR2 is YYNGEE. The CDR3 bases are TGTGCCAGCAGCGCGCGGGACATCCGAGGGGCCCAGTACTTC. It is translated as CASSARDIRGAQYF.